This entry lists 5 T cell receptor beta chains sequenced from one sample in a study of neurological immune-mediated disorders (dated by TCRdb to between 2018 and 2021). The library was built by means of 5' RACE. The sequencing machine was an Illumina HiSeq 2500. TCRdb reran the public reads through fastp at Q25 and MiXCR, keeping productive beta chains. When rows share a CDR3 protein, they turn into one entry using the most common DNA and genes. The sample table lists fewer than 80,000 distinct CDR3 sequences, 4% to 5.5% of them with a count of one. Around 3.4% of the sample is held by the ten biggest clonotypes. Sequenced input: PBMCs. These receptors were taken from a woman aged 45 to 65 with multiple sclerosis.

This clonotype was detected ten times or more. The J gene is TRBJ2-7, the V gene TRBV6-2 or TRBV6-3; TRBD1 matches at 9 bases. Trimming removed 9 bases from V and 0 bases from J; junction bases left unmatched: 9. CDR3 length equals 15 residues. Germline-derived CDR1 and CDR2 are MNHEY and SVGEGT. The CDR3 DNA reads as TGTGCCAGTTATCCTGGGACAGGGAGCTCCTACGAGCAGTACTTC. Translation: CASYPGTGSSYEQYF.

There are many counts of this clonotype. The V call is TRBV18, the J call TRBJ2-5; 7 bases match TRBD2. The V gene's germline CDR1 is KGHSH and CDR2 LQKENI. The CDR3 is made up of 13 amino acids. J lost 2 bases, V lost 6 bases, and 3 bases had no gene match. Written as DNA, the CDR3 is TGTGCCAGCTCCCTCGGGGGGCAAGAGACCCAGTACTTC. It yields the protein CASSLGGQETQYF.

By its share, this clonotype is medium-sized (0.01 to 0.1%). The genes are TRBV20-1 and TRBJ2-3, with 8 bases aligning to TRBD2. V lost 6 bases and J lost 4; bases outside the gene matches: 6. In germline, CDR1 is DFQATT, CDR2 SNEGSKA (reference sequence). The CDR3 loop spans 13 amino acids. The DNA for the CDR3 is TGCAGTGCAAATAGCGGGGAGGCAGATACGCAGTATTTT. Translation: CSANSGEADTQYF.

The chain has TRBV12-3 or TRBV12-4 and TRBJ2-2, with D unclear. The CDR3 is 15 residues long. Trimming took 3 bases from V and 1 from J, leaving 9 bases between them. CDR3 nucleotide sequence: TGTGCCAGCAGTTTGCTCATCATGAACACCGGGGAGCTGTTTTTT. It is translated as CASSLLIMNTGELFF.

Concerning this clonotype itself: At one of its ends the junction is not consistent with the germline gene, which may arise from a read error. CDR3 nucleotides: TGCAGTGCTACCGGGACAGGGGCTGGAAAAACCATATATTTT. It yields the protein CSATGTGAGKTIYF. V is TRBV20-1 and J is TRBJ1-3, with 10 bases matching TRBD1. This CDR3 has 14 residues. CDR1 and CDR2 (germline): DFQATT, SNEGSKA (reference sequence).